This T cell receptor (beta chain) was recorded in a study of cytomegalovirus exposure and HLA in healthy donors. Note on this clone: Its target is unknown. Because it lacks the conserved phenylalanine or tryptophan at the end, this CDR3 is likely a read error.

Deletions cut 2 bases from V and 8 bases from J, with 13 bases between. This CDR3 has 14 residues. The germline CDR1 and CDR2 sequences are GTSNPN and SVGIG (reference sequence). The study's findings and limits: The study had only CMV serostatus as immune exposure information. Sequencing depth across donors, presence/absence analyses assumed, was roughly uniform.

Primers: 60 Vbeta forward and 13 Jbeta reverse. Original analysis: Later reanalysis found 75 million to 95 million unique TCR beta chains, about 10 million of them shared. TCRdb's copy holds only in-frame clones and misses some; the assay was immunoSEQ multiplex PCR. V and J calls plus clone size are reproduced from that table; the DNA served to infer D and trimming. The sample lists 35,000 to 45,000 clones, less than 85% occurring once. The sequencing sample was made of PBMCs. The rearrangement uses TRBV30 and TRBJ1-6, with a tentative D call TRBD1 (6 bases). The source is a woman younger than 35 in good health and CMV-seropositive. CDR3 protein: CAWSKQGNHSPLHL. The CDR3 DNA sequence: TGTGCCTGGAGTAAACAGGGTAACCATTCACCCCTCCACCTT.